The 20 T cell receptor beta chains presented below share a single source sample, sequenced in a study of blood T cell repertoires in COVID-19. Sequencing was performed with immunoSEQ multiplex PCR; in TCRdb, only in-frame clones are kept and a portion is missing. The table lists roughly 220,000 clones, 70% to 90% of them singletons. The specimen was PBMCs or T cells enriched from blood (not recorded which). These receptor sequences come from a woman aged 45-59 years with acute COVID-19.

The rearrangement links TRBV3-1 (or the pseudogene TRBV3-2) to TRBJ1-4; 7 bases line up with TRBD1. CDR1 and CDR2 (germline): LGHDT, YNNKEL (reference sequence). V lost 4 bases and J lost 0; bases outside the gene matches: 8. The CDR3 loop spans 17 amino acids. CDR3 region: CASSRATGMATNEKLFF. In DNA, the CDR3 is TGTGCCAGCAGCCGAGCGACAGGGATGGCAACTAATGAAAAACTGTTTTTT.

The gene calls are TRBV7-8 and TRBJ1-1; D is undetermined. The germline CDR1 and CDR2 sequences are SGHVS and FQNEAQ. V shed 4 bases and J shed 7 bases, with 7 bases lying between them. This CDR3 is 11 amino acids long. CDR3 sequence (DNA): TGTGCCAGCAGCTCGGGTTATGAAGCTTTCTTT. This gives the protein CASSSGYEAFF.

The CDR3 nucleotides read TGTGCCAGTACCCAGCCGGGACAGGGGATGTATCAGCCCCAGCATTTT. Amino acids: CASTQPGQGMYQPQHF. The chain joins TRBV19 to TRBJ1-5; 10 bases line up with TRBD1. Per the germline V gene, CDR1 is LNHDA and CDR2 is SQIVND (reference sequence). The CDR3 contains 16 residues. V was pared by 7 bases and J by 5 bases, with 11 bases of the junction left unmatched.

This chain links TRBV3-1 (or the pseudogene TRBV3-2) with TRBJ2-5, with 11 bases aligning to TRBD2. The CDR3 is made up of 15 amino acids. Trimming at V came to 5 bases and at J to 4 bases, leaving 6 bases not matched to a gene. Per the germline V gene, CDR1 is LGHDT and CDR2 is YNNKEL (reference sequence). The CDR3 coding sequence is TGTGCCAGCAGCAAACTAGCGGGAGACCCAGAGACCCAGTACTTC. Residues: CASSKLAGDPETQYF.

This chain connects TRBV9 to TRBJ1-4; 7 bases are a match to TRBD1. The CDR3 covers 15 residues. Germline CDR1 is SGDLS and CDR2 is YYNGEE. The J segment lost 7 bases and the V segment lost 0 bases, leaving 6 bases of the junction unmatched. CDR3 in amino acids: CASSVDGRGVEKLFF. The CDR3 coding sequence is TGTGCCAGCAGCGTAGATGGCAGGGGGGTTGAAAAACTGTTTTTT.

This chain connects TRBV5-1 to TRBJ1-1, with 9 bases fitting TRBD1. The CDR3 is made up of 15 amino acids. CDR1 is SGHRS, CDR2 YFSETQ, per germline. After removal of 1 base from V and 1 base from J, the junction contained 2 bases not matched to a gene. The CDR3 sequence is CASSLMDRGNTEAFF. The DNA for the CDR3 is TGCGCCAGCAGCTTGATGGACAGGGGGAACACTGAAGCTTTCTTT.

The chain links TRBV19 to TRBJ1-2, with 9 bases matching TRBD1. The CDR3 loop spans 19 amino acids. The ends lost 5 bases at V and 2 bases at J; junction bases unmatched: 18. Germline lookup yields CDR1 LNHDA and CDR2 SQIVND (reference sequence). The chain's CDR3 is CASSPGTGYAGPKNYGYTF. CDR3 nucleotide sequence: TGTGCCAGTAGTCCCGGGACAGGGTACGCGGGACCAAAAAACTATGGCTACACCTTC. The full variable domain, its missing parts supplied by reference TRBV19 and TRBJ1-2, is DGGITQSPKYLFRKEGQNVTLSCEQNLNHDAMYWYRQDPGQGLRLIYYSQIVNDFQKGDIAEGYSVSREKKESFPLTVTSAQKNPTAFYLCASSPGTGYAGPKNYGYTFGSGTRLTVV.

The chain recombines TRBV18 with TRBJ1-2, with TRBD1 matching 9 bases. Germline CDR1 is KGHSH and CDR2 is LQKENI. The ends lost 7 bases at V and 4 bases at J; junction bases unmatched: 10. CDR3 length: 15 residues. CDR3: CASLVTGGRPYGYTF. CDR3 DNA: TGTGCCAGCTTAGTAACAGGGGGCAGACCCTATGGCTACACCTTC.

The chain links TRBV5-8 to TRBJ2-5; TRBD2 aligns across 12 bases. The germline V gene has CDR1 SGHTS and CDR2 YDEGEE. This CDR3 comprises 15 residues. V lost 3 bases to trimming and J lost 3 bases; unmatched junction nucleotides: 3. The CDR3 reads CASSSSGRAEETQYF. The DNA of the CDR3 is TGTGCCAGCAGCTCTAGCGGGAGGGCCGAAGAGACCCAGTACTTC.

CDR3 amino acids: CASSDAGQGKETQYF. In DNA form, the CDR3 reads TGTGCCAGCAGCGACGCGGGACAGGGGAAAGAGACCCAGTACTTC. This chain joins TRBV7-9 and TRBJ2-5; 10 bases map to TRBD1. CDR1 is SEHNR, CDR2 FQNEAQ, per germline (reference sequence). The V and J ends lost 5 bases and 3 bases, in that order; junction bases with no gene match: 6. CDR3 length: 15 amino acids.

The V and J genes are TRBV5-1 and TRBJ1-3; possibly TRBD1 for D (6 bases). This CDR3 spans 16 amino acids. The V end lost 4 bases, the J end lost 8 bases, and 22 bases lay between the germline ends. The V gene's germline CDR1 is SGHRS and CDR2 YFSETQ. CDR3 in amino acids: CASSTFPSGTTDTIYF. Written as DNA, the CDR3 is TGCGCCAGCAGCACCTTCCCCTCCGGGACAACGGACACCATATATTTT.

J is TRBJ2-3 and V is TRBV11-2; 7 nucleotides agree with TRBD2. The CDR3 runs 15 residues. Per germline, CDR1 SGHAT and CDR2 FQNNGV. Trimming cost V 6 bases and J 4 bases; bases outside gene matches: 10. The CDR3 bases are TGTGCCAGCAGGGGAATGGGAGGGCCAGCAGATACGCAGTATTTT. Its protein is CASRGMGGPADTQYF.

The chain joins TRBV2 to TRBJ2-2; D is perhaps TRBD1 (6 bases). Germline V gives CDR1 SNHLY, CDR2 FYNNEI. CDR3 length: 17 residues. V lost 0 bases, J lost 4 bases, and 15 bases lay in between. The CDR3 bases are TGTGCCAGCAGTGAAGCGCGGGTGGGGGCGTCCACCGGGGAGCTGTTTTTT. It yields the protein CASSEARVGASTGELFF. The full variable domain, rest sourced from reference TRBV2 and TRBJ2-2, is EPEVTQTPSHQVTQMGQEVILRCVPISNHLYFYWYRQILGQKVEFLVSFYNNEISEKSEIFDDQFSVERPDGSNFTLKIRSTKLEDSAMYFCASSEARVGASTGELFFGEGSRLTVL.

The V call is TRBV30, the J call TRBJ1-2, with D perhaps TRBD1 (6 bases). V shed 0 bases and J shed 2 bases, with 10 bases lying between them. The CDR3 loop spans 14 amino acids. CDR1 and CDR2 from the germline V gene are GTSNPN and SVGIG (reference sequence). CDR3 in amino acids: CAWSVGRGNYGYTF. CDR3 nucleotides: TGTGCCTGGAGTGTGGGCAGGGGCAACTATGGCTACACCTTC.

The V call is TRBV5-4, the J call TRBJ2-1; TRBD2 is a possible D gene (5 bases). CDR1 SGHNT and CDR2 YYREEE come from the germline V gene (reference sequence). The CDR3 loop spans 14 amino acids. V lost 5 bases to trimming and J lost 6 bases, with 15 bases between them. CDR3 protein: CASSTRGLTNEQFF. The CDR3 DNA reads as TGTGCCAGCAGTACTCGGGGTTTGACCAATGAGCAGTTCTTC.

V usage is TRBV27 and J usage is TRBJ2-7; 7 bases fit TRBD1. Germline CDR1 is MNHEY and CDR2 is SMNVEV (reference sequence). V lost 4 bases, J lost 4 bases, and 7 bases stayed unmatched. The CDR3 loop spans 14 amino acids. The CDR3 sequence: CASSSTGNGYEQYF. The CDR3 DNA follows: TGTGCCAGCAGTTCGACAGGGAATGGTTACGAGCAGTACTTC.

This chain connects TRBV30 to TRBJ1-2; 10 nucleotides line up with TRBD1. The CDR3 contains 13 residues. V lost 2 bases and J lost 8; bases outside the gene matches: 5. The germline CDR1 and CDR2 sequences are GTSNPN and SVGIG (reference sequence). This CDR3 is CAWSRQGAWGYTF. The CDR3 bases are TGTGCCTGGAGTAGACAGGGGGCTTGGGGCTACACCTTC.

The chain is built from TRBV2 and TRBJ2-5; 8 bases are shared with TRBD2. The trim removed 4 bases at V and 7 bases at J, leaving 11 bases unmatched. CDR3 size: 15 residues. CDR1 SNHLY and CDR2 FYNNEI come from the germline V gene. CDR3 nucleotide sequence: TGTGCCAGCAGTGTGCGGCGGGGGGAAAGGGGGACCCAGTACTTC. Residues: CASSVRRGERGTQYF.

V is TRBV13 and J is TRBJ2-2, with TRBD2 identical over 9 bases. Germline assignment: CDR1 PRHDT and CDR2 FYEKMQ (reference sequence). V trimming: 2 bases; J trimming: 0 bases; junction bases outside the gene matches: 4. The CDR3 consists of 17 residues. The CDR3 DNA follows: TGTGCCAGCAGCTTAAAGGCGGGAGGGCCGAACACCGGGGAGCTGTTTTTT. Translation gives CASSLKAGGPNTGELFF.

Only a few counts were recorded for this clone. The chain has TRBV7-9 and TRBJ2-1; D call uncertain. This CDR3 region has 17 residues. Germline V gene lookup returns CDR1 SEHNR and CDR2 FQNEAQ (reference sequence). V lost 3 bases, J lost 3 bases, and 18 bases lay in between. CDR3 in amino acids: CASSLRLGKKSYNEQFF. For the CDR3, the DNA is TGTGCCAGCAGCTTGCGTCTGGGCAAGAAGAGCTACAATGAGCAGTTCTTC.